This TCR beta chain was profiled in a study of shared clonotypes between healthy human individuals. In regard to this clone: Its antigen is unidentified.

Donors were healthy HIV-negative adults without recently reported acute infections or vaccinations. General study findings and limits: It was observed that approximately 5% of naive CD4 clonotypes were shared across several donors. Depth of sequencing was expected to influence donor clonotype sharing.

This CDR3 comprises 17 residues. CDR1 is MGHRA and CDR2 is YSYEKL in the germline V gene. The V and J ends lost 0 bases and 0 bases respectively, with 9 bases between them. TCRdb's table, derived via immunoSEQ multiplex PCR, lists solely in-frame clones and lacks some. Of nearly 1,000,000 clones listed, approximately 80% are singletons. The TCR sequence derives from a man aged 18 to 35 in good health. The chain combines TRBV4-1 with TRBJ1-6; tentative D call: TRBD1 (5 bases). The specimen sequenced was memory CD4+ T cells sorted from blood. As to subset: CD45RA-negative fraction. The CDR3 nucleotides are TGCGCCAGCAGCCAAGACTTTGACAGCTCCTATAATTCACCCCTCCACTTT. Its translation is CASSQDFDSSYNSPLHF.